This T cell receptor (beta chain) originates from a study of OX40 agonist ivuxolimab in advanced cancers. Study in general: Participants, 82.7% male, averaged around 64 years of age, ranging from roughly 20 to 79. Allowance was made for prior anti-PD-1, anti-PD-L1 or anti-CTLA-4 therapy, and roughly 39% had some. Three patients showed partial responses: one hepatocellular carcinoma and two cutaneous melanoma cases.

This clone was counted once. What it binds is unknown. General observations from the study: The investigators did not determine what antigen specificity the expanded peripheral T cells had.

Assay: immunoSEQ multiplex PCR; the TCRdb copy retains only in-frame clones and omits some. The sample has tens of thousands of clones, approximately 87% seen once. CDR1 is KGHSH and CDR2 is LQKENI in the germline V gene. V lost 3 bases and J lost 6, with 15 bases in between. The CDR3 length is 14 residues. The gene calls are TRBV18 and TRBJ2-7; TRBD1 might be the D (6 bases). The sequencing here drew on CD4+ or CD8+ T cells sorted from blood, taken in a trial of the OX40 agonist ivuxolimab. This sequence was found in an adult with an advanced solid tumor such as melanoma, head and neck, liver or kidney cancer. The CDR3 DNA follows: TGTGCCAGCTCACCCGTGGGGGCCGCGGGCGAGCAGTACTTC. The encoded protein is CASSPVGAAGEQYF.